These 8 T cell receptor beta chains came from one sample sequenced in a study of T cells in Graves' hyperthyroidism and ophthalmopathy. Using RNA transcripts as the source, TCR beta CDR3 regions were amplified. The primer set for the first-round RT-PCR of the TCR CDR3 was HTBI. One entry per CDR3 protein results from TCRdb running MiXCR on the multiplex PCR reads. The profile shows under 700,000 distinct CDR3 sequences, over 15% of them singletons. The sample consisted of blood. The source is a woman aged 18-35 years with Graves' hyperthyroidism.

This clonotype has more than one count but fewer than ten. This rearrangement joins TRBV7-9 to TRBJ2-7; 8 bases fit TRBD2. This CDR3 is 15 amino acids long. V trimming: 5 bases; J trimming: 3 bases; junction bases outside the gene matches: 9. Germline lookup yields CDR1 SEHNR and CDR2 FQNEAQ (reference sequence). CDR3 sequence: CASSDTSSGVYEQYF. The CDR3 DNA reads as TGTGCCAGCAGCGATACGAGTAGCGGGGTCTACGAGCAGTACTTC. The variable domain in full, with the rest retrieved from reference TRBV7-9 and TRBJ2-7, is DTGVSQNPRHKITKRGQNVTFRCDPISEHNRLYWYRQTLGQGPEFLTYFQNEAQLEKSRLLSDRFSAERPKGSFSTLEIQRTEQGDSAMYLCASSDTSSGVYEQYFGPGTRLTVT.

This clonotype occurred a few times. The chain couples TRBV19 to TRBJ2-7; D ambiguous. CDR3 length: 17 amino acids. The V gene lost 2 bases and the J gene lost 1 base, with 18 bases spanning the gap. In germline, CDR1 is LNHDA, CDR2 SQIVND (reference sequence). The CDR3 region has the DNA TGTGCCAGTAGTATACGGAAGTCGGGCAGAGCTTCCTACGAGCAGTACTTC. Translated: CASSIRKSGRASYEQYF.

In its sample, this clonotype was seen a few times. The chain uses TRBV30 and TRBJ2-7; 9 positions agree with TRBD1. Germline assignment: CDR1 GTSNPN and CDR2 SVGIG (reference sequence). Trimming took 3 bases from V and 3 from J; bases not matched to a gene: 21. The CDR3 consists of 19 residues. The chain's CDR3 is CAWSGHRDRASLRDYEQYF. As DNA, the CDR3 is TGTGCCTGGAGCGGCCACCGGGACAGGGCTAGTTTGAGGGACTACGAGCAGTACTTC.

The table lists this clonotype with many counts. The genes are TRBV3-1 and TRBJ2-3; 8 bases map to TRBD2. J gave up 1 base and V 3 bases, and 9 bases lay outside the gene matches. CDR3 size: 17 residues. Germline V gene data show CDR1 as LGHDT and CDR2 as YNNKEL (reference sequence). DNA for the CDR3: TGTGCCAGCAGCCAGAGGGCTAGCGGGTCTCGCACAGATACGCAGTATTTT. Translating it yields CASSQRASGSRTDTQYF.

To note about this clonotype: The junction and the germline gene differ at one end; a read error may be behind it. CDR3 coding DNA: TGTGCCAGCAGCCAAGACTCACAGCGGGGGACCCAAGAGACCCAGTACTTC. It specifies CASSQDSQRGTQETQYF. This rearrangement joins TRBV4-1 to TRBJ2-5; 8 bases fit TRBD2. Germline loops: CDR1 MGHRA, CDR2 YSYEKL. This CDR3 region has 17 residues.

This clonotype was counted between two and nine times. The chain is built from TRBV7-9 and TRBJ1-4; 7 positions match TRBD1. Germline V gives CDR1 SEHNR, CDR2 FQNEAQ (reference sequence). J lost 5 bases, V lost 10 bases, and 7 bases had no gene match. The CDR3 spans 13 residues. The CDR3 sequence: CATGGTVNEKLFF. The DNA of the CDR3 is TGTGCCACCGGCGGGACAGTGAATGAAAAACTGTTTTTT.

The table lists this clonotype with many counts. This sequence joins TRBV12-3 or TRBV12-4 and TRBJ1-6; D possibly corresponds to TRBD1 (5 bases). The ends were cut back, 3 bases at V and 8 bases at J, with 11 bases in the middle. CDR3 size: 14 residues. Written as DNA, the CDR3 is TGTGCCAGCAGTTTGGGACGAGGGCATTCACCCCTCCACTTT. Translation: CASSLGRGHSPLHF.

The chain has TRBV27 and TRBJ1-4; D is undetermined. V was pared by 2 bases and J by 16 bases, with 11 bases between. Per germline, CDR1 MNHEY and CDR2 SMNVEV (reference sequence). This CDR3 has 11 amino acids. Here the CDR3 reads CASSLGRRKFF. Written as DNA, the CDR3 is TGTGCCAGCAGTTTAGGGCGAAGGAAGTTTTTT. Variable domain in full (rest from reference TRBV27 and TRBJ1-4): EAQVTQNPRYLITVTGKKLTVTCSQNMNHEYMSWYRQDPGLGLRQIYYSMNVEVTDKGDVPEGYKVSRKEKRNFPLILESPSPNQTSLYFCASSLGRRKFFGSGTQLSVL.